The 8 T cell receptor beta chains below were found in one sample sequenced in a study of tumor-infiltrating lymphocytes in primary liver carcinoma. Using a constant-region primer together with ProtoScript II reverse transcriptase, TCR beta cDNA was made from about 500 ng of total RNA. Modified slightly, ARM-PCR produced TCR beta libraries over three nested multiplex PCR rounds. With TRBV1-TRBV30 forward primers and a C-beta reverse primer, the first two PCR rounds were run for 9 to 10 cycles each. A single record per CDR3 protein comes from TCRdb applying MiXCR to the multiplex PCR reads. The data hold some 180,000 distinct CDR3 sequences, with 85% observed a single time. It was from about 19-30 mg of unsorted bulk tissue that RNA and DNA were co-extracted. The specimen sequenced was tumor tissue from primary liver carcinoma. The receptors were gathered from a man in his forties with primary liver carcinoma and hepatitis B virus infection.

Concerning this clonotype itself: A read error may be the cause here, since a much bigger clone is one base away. CDR3 region: CASSLTGVVKKAFF. For the CDR3, the DNA is TGTGCCAGCAGTTTAACCGGAGTGGTGAAAAAAGCTTTCTTT. The chain joins TRBV28 to TRBJ1-1; D uncertain. Between the trimmed V and J ends, which lost 2 bases and 9 bases, there was a span of 16 bases. Germline V gene sequence: CDR1 MDHEN, CDR2 SYDVKM. The CDR3 runs to 14 residues.

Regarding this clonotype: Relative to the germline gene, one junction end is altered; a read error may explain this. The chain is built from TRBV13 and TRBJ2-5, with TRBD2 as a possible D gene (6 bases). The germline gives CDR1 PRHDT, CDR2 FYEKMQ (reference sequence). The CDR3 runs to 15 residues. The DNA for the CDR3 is TGTACCAGCAGCCCCTGGCCCGGGACTCCAGAGACCCAGTACTTC. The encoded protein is CTSSPWPGTPETQYF. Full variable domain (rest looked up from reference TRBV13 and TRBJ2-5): AAGVIQSPRHLIKEKRETATLKCYPIPRHDTVYWYQQGPGQDPQFLISFYEKMQSDKGSIPDRFSAQQFSDYHSELNMSSLELGDSALYFCTSSPWPGTPETQYFGPGTRLLVL.

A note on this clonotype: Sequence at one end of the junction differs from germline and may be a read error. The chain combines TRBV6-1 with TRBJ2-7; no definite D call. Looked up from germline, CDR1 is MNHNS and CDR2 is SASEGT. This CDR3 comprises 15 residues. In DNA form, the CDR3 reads TGTGCCAGCAGGCGCCTAGGAAGGGTCCACTACGAGCAGCAGTTC. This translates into CASRRLGRVHYEQQF.

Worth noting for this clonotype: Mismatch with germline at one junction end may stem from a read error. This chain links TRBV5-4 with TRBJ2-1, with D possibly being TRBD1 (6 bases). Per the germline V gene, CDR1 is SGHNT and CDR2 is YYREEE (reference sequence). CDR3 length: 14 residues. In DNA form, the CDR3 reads TGTGCCAGCACAGGGGCAGGAGCGGACAACGAGCAGTTCTTC. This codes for CASTGAGADNEQFF.

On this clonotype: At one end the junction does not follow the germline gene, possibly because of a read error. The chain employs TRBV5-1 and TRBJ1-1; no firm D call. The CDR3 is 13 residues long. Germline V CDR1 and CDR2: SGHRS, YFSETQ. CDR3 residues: CVSSLEINTEAFF. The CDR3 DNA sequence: TGTGTCAGCAGCTTGGAAATAAACACTGAAGCTTTCTTT.

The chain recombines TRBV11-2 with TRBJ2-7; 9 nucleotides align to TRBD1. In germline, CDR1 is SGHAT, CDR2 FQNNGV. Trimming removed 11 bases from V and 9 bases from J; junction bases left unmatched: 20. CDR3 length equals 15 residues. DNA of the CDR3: TGTGCCTGCACCTTACGATGGACAGGGGAAAACGGGCAGTACTTC. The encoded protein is CACTLRWTGENGQYF.

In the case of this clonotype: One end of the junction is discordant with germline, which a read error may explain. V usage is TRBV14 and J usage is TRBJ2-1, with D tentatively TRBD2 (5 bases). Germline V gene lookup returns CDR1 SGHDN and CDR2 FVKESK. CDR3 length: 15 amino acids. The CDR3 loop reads CASSAVGGSYSEQLF. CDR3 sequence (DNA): TGTGCCAGCAGTGCGGTAGGAGGAAGCTACAGTGAGCAGCTTTTC.

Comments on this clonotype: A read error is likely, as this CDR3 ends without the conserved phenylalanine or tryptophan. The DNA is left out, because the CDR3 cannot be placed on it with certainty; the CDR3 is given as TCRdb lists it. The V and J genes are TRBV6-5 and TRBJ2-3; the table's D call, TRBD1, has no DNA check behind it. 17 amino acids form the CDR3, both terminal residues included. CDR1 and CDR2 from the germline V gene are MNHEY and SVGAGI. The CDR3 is CASSYGRTGGLTDTHYL.